These 18 T cell receptor beta chains were all obtained from the same sample, sequenced in a study of blood T cells in healthy people across ages. Sample-barcoded 5' priming and a J-beta primer mix drove a second PCR of about 7 to 11 cycles. TCRdb analysed the 5' RACE reads with MiXCR anew, one entry per CDR3 protein. The repertoire has around 690,000 distinct CDR3 sequences, around three fifths of them found once; the top ten carry over 30%. The sequenced sample was blood. The receptors come from a man aged 55-75 years in good health.

The chain recombines TRBV5-1 with TRBJ2-5; 8 positions agree with TRBD2. The germline gives CDR1 SGHRS, CDR2 YFSETQ. J was trimmed by 5 bases and V by 1 base; bases with no gene match: 7. The CDR3 sequence is 15 residues long. The CDR3 loop reads CASSLSGTRAETQYF. The CDR3 nucleotides read TGCGCCAGCAGCTTGTCCGGGACTAGAGCTGAGACCCAGTACTTC.

This chain uses TRBV5-1 with TRBJ2-6; D is unclear. Looked up from germline, CDR1 is SGHRS and CDR2 is YFSETQ. The CDR3 contains 15 residues. V lost 8 bases, J lost 0 bases, and 12 bases lay in between. In DNA form, the CDR3 reads TGCGCCAGTAACGACGGAAGCTCTGGGGCCAACGTCCTGACTTTC. Amino acid sequence: CASNDGSSGANVLTF.

The CDR3 is CSAPGTLALADTQYF. In DNA form, the CDR3 reads TGCAGTGCACCGGGGACTCTCGCCTTGGCAGATACGCAGTATTTT. The genes are TRBV20-1 and TRBJ2-3; a weak D match, TRBD2 (6 bases). This CDR3 spans 15 amino acids. Trimming cost V 6 bases and J 4 bases, with 20 bases left between them. The germline V gene encodes CDR1 DFQATT and CDR2 SNEGSKA (reference sequence).

CDR3 coding DNA: TGTGCCAGCAGCCCCCCCGGGGGCGCATCGGGCTACACCTTC. This encodes CASSPPGGASGYTF. The chain uses TRBV6-5 and TRBJ1-2; weak D call: TRBD1 (6 bases). This CDR3 region has 14 residues. V gave up 6 bases and J gave up 8 bases, with 19 bases separating them. The germline CDR1 and CDR2 sequences are MNHEY and SVGAGI.

V gene TRBV20-1 combines with J gene TRBJ2-7; tentatively, D is TRBD2 (6 bases). V was cut by 5 bases and J by 2 bases, with 16 bases left in between. In germline, CDR1 is DFQATT, CDR2 SNEGSKA (reference sequence). The CDR3 spans 14 residues. In DNA, the CDR3 is TGCAGTGCTCAGATGGCAGGGAGGACCTACGAGCAGTACTTC. Its protein product is CSAQMAGRTYEQYF.

The J gene is TRBJ2-5, the V gene TRBV20-1; D unclear. Trimming shortened V by 2 bases and J by 5 bases, and 12 bases separated the two germline ends. Germline loops: CDR1 DFQATT, CDR2 SNEGSKA (reference sequence). The CDR3 sequence is 13 residues long. CDR3 coding DNA: TGCAGTGCTAGACTCACAGTAAGGGAGACCCAGTACTTC. It codes for CSARLTVRETQYF.

The rearrangement joins TRBV7-2 to TRBJ2-5; 9 bases match TRBD1. The CDR3 sequence is 16 residues long. The germline CDR1 and CDR2 sequences are SGHTA and FQGNSA. With V trimmed by 5 bases and J by 11 bases, 18 bases remained unmatched. The CDR3 region is CASSLVGTGWDNEQYF. The CDR3 coding sequence is TGTGCCAGCAGCCTGGTAGGGACAGGGTGGGACAATGAGCAGTACTTC. Drawing the rest from reference TRBV7-2 and TRBJ2-5, the complete variable domain is GAGVSQSPSNKVTEKGKDVELRCDPISGHTALYWYRQSLGQGLEFLIYFQGNSAPDKSGLPSDRFSAERTGGSVSTLTIQRTQQEDSAVYLCASSLVGTGWDNEQYFGPGTRLLVL.

V gene TRBV6-5 combines with J gene TRBJ2-1; 8 bases are a match to TRBD2. V lost 0 bases, J lost 7 bases, and 8 bases stayed unmatched. The germline gives CDR1 MNHEY, CDR2 SVGAGI. The CDR3 contains 16 residues. CDR3 loop: CASSYSPSGGRNEQFF. The CDR3 coding sequence is TGTGCCAGCAGTTACTCCCCCAGCGGGGGAAGGAATGAGCAGTTCTTC.

This chain links TRBV15 with TRBJ2-7; the D gene is possibly TRBD1 (6 bases). The last part of the DNA fits TRBJ2-4 better; the J call may be wrong. Germline V gene sequence: CDR1 LNHNV, CDR2 YYDKDF (reference sequence). This CDR3 region has 14 residues. CDR3 bases: TGTGCCACCAGCAGGGACAGACTGGGGGACATTCAGTACTTC. Encoded protein: CATSRDRLGDIQYF.

The V call is TRBV11-3, the J call TRBJ2-5; 10 nucleotides agree with TRBD2. The trim removed 3 bases at V and 5 bases at J, leaving 6 bases unmatched. Germline loops: CDR1 SGHNT, CDR2 YENEEA. This CDR3 region has 15 residues. The CDR3 DNA sequence: TGTGCCAGCAGCTTTTCGGCTAGCGGGGGTGAGACCCAGTACTTC. Translation: CASSFSASGGETQYF.

The chain links TRBV20-1 to TRBJ2-7, with D possibly being TRBD1 or TRBD2 (5 bases each). The CDR3 length is 14 residues. In germline, CDR1 is DFQATT, CDR2 SNEGSKA (reference sequence). Trimming shortened V by 5 bases and J by 2 bases, and 16 bases separated the two germline ends. As DNA, the CDR3 is TGCAGTGCTGTCTCCCGGGACCGACCCTACGAGCAGTACTTC. This translates into CSAVSRDRPYEQYF.

The chain combines TRBV15 with TRBJ1-2; D not resolved. V was clipped by 0 bases and J by 1 base, with 12 bases between them. Germline assignment: CDR1 LNHNV and CDR2 YYDKDF (reference sequence). This CDR3 contains 16 residues. CDR3 loop: CATSRDPQFHNYGYTF. CDR3 coding DNA: TGTGCCACCAGCAGAGACCCACAGTTCCATAACTATGGCTACACCTTC.

This clonotype appeared a few times. V and J are TRBV27 and TRBJ2-1, with 13 bases lining up with TRBD2. V dropped 4 bases and J dropped 8; count of bases not matched to a gene: 11. The CDR3 covers 17 residues. Germline V gene lookup returns CDR1 MNHEY and CDR2 SMNVEV (reference sequence). In DNA form, the CDR3 reads TGTGCCAGCAGTTCCTTGCCGGGACTAGCGGGGATGGATGAGCAGTTCTTC. As protein: CASSSLPGLAGMDEQFF.

V and J are TRBV5-1 and TRBJ1-2; D remains unclear. The CDR3 runs 13 residues. V was pared by 4 bases and J by 4 bases, with 11 bases between. Germline CDR1 is SGHRS and CDR2 is YFSETQ. CDR3 sequence reads: CASSPLRTYGYTF. CDR3 nucleotide sequence: TGCGCCAGCAGCCCGTTGCGCACCTATGGCTACACCTTC.

This clonotype showed up just once. The chain has TRBV6-2 or TRBV6-3 and TRBJ2-7; D is undetermined. V lost 5 bases and J lost 4, with 9 bases in between. Germline values: CDR1 MNHEY, CDR2 SVGEGT. The CDR3 runs 12 residues. The CDR3 loop is CASSNSVYEQYF. Written as DNA, the CDR3 is TGTGCCAGCAGTAACAGTGTTTACGAGCAGTACTTC.

The CDR3 DNA follows: TGTGCCAGCAGCCATCCTAGGACCGGGACTAGCGGGGATGAGCAGTTCTTC. The encoded protein is CASSHPRTGTSGDEQFF. The chain joins TRBV4-2 to TRBJ2-1; 13 bases fit TRBD2. The V and J ends lost 3 bases and 8 bases, in that order; junction bases with no gene match: 10. The CDR3 consists of 17 residues. The V gene's germline CDR1 is LGHNA and CDR2 YNFKEQ.

This rearrangement joins TRBV12-3 or TRBV12-4 to TRBJ2-5; D is perhaps TRBD2 (6 bases). The CDR3 runs 14 residues. Trimming took off 3 bases at V and 0 bases at J, with 8 bases between the two ends. The CDR3 DNA is TGTGCCAGCAGTTTTTGGGGGGACCAAGAGACCCAGTACTTC. It encodes CASSFWGDQETQYF.

Remarks on this clonotype: A read error may be the cause here, since a much bigger clone is one base away. The chain is built from TRBV29-1 and TRBJ1-2; a possible D gene is TRBD1 (5 bases). The length of the CDR3 is 13 residues. Per germline, CDR1 SQVTM and CDR2 ANQGSEA. The ends were cut back, 6 bases at V and 3 bases at J, with 14 bases in the middle. CDR3 protein: CSVDKGTDYGYTF. CDR3 nucleotide sequence: TGCAGCGTGGATAAAGGGACCGACTATGGCTACACCTTC.